This T cell receptor beta chain was identified in a study of shared clonotypes between healthy human individuals. Findings and caveats of the study: Having only a few donors restricted how much genetic and exposure-history diversity was captured. Non-shared clonotypes showed lower generation probabilities than clonotypes common to all four donors. Estimated clonotype richness was generally higher in naive than memory subsets.

Regarding this clone: No antigen is known for it.

Using immunoSEQ multiplex PCR, the repertoire was profiled, and TCRdb retains in-frame clones only, with some absent. The sample shows around 620,000 clones, around 95% of them seen only once. V dropped 5 bases and J dropped 6; count of bases not matched to a gene: 7. The CDR3 runs 15 residues. Germline-derived CDR1 and CDR2 are LNHNV and YYDKDF (reference sequence). CD45RO-negative cells were positively selected for CCR7, leaving out terminally differentiated effector memory CD45RA+ cells. This clonotype was obtained from a woman younger than 45 in good health. This sequence joins TRBV15 and TRBJ1-5, with 10 bases matching TRBD1. The source material was naive CD8+ T cells sorted from blood. The CDR3 DNA sequence: TGTGCCACCAGCTCGGGACAGGGGAGGGGTCAGCCCCAGCATTTT. Protein sequence: CATSSGQGRGQPQHF. Filled out from reference TRBV15 and TRBJ1-5, the complete variable domain reads DAMVIQNPRYQVTQFGKPVTLSCSQTLNHNVMYWYQQKSSQAPKLLFHYYDKDFNNEADTPDNFQSRRPNTSFCFLDIRSPGLGDTAMYLCATSSGQGRGQPQHFGDGTRLSIL.